The 18 T cell receptor beta chains below all came from one sample that was sequenced in a study of blood T cell repertoires in COVID-19. Method: immunoSEQ multiplex PCR; TCRdb's copy keeps in-frame clones and lacks some. The data contain over 250,000 clones, about 86% of them singletons. Sequencing was done on a sample of peripheral blood. The receptors shown here come from a woman aged 70 to 79 with COVID-19, enrolled during active disease.

A few counts support this clone. The chain employs TRBV30 and TRBJ1-2; D possibly corresponds to TRBD1 (6 bases). CDR3 length: 15 amino acids. Germline V gene sequence: CDR1 GTSNPN, CDR2 SVGIG (reference sequence). V dropped 5 bases and J dropped 6 bases, with 22 bases sitting between them. CDR3 region: CAWAPPGQTYDGYTF. The CDR3 DNA sequence: TGTGCCTGGGCCCCCCCGGGACAAACGTACGATGGCTACACCTTC.

This clone has just a few counts. The sample carries other DNA sequences with the same CDR3. The chain has TRBV2 and TRBJ1-5; D is perhaps TRBD1 (5 bases). The germline V gene encodes CDR1 SNHLY and CDR2 FYNNEI. CDR3 size: 12 residues. The V end lost 8 bases, the J end lost 2 bases, and 7 bases lay between the germline ends. This chain's CDR3 is CASGGGNQPQHF. The CDR3 DNA reads as TGTGCCAGCGGGGGGGGCAATCAGCCCCAGCATTTT.

CDR3 coding DNA: TGTGCCAGTAGACGGGAGGACTCTGGAAACACCATATATTTT. It is translated as CASRREDSGNTIYF. This chain uses TRBV19 with TRBJ1-3; D uncertain. This CDR3 contains 14 residues. CDR1 and CDR2 (germline): LNHDA, SQIVND (reference sequence). Trimming shortened V by 6 bases and J by 0 bases, and 9 bases separated the two germline ends.

This rearrangement joins TRBV9 to TRBJ2-7, with TRBD2 matching 9 bases. CDR1 and CDR2 (germline): SGDLS, YYNGEE. The length of the CDR3 is 14 residues. V was pared by 0 bases and J by 4 bases, with 2 bases of the junction left unmatched. In DNA, the CDR3 is TGTGCCAGCAGCGTAGTAGCGGGGGCTTACGAGCAGTACTTC. Protein product: CASSVVAGAYEQYF. The full variable domain, with the rest looked up from reference TRBV9 and TRBJ2-7, is DSGVTQTPKHLITATGQRVTLRCSPRSGDLSVYWYQQSLDQGLQFLIQYYNGEERAKGNILERFSAQQFPDLHSELNLSSLELGDSALYFCASSVVAGAYEQYFGPGTRLTVT.

The chain employs TRBV24-1 and TRBJ1-5; possible D gene TRBD1, 6 bases. There are 15 residues in the CDR3. Trimming cost V 3 bases and J 4 bases, with 12 bases left between them. Germline V gene data show CDR1 as KGHDR and CDR2 as SFDVKD. The DNA of the CDR3 is TGTGCCACCAGTGATGCAAGGGGGACAAATCAGCCCCAGCATTTT. Amino acid sequence: CATSDARGTNQPQHF.

The V gene is TRBV11-3, the J gene TRBJ1-5; D might be TRBD1 (6 bases). Germline V gene sequence: CDR1 SGHNT, CDR2 YENEEA. V shed 6 bases and J shed 0 bases, with 21 bases lying between them. The CDR3 totals 18 residues. The CDR3 loop reads CASSTRQVRFISNQPQHF. Here the CDR3 DNA reads TGTGCCAGCAGTACCAGACAGGTACGCTTTATTAGCAATCAGCCCCAGCATTTT.

V usage is TRBV29-1 and J usage is TRBJ2-2; D possibly corresponds to TRBD1 (6 bases). Germline V gene data show CDR1 as SQVTM and CDR2 as ANQGSEA. V lost 2 bases and J lost 4, with 11 bases in between. The length of the CDR3 is 14 residues. The CDR3, as DNA: TGCAGCGTTGAAAACAGGGCGGGCACCGGGGAGCTGTTTTTT. This sequence encodes CSVENRAGTGELFF.

The chain is built from TRBV19 and TRBJ2-6; D gene uncertain. V dropped 5 bases and J dropped 2 bases, with 4 bases sitting between them. The germline V gene encodes CDR1 LNHDA and CDR2 SQIVND (reference sequence). The CDR3 covers 13 residues. The CDR3 sequence: CASSPAGANVLTF. The CDR3 nucleotides read TGTGCCAGTAGTCCCGCTGGGGCCAACGTCCTGACTTTC.

This chain links TRBV4-2 with TRBJ2-5; 7 bases are a match to TRBD2. The CDR3 consists of 15 residues. From germline, CDR1 is LGHNA and CDR2 YNFKEQ. The J segment lost 1 base and the V segment lost 2 bases, leaving 4 bases of the junction unmatched. CDR3 sequence (DNA): TGTGCCAGCAGCCAAAATCCGGGGGGCCAAGAGACCCAGTACTTC. It translates to CASSQNPGGQETQYF.

The V gene is TRBV3-1 (or the pseudogene TRBV3-2), the J gene TRBJ2-7, with 14 bases lining up with TRBD2. The germline V gene has CDR1 LGHDT and CDR2 YNNKEL (reference sequence). This CDR3 is built from 18 residues. Trimming cost V 1 base and J 0 bases; bases outside gene matches: 5. The CDR3 coding sequence is TGTGCCAGCAGCCAAGGGACTAGCGGGGGGAACAACTCCTACGAGCAGTACTTC. Protein sequence: CASSQGTSGGNNSYEQYF.

In its sample, this clone was seen a few times. The V call is TRBV7-9, the J call TRBJ1-2; the match to TRBD1 covers 9 bases. Germline V gene lookup returns CDR1 SEHNR and CDR2 FQNEAQ (reference sequence). Trimming cost V 5 bases and J 4 bases; bases outside gene matches: 5. The CDR3 loop spans 14 amino acids. CDR3 bases: TGTGCCAGCAGCATCGGACAGGGGAGCTATGGCTACACCTTC. Protein product: CASSIGQGSYGYTF.

This clone has just one count. The V call is TRBV2, the J call TRBJ1-1, with D possibly matching TRBD1 (5 bases). Deletions cut 9 bases from V and 6 bases from J, with 20 bases between. The CDR3 contains 14 residues. Looked up from germline, CDR1 is SNHLY and CDR2 is FYNNEI. The CDR3 region is CASDSGRDFSEAFF. The CDR3 nucleotides read TGTGCCAGTGACTCGGGGAGGGACTTTTCTGAAGCTTTCTTT. The variable domain in full, completed from reference TRBV2 and TRBJ1-1, reads EPEVTQTPSHQVTQMGQEVILRCVPISNHLYFYWYRQILGQKVEFLVSFYNNEISEKSEIFDDQFSVERPDGSNFTLKIRSTKLEDSAMYFCASDSGRDFSEAFFGQGTRLTVV.

The V call is TRBV6-2 or TRBV6-3, the J call TRBJ2-5, with 8 bases fitting TRBD2. There are 16 residues in the CDR3. The trim removed 4 bases at V and 4 bases at J, leaving 11 bases unmatched. Per germline, CDR1 MNHEY and CDR2 SVGEGT. The CDR3 coding sequence is TGTGCCAGCAGTTTCCTTCGGGGGGGCCCGCGAGAGACCCAGTACTTC. Its translation is CASSFLRGGPRETQYF.

The chain combines TRBV29-1 with TRBJ1-1, with TRBD1 as a possible D gene (6 bases). Looked up from germline, CDR1 is SQVTM and CDR2 is ANQGSEA. The length of the CDR3 is 12 residues. Trimming left V 6 bases short and J 9 bases short, with 17 bases between. CDR3 residues: CSVATGQPKAFF. The CDR3 DNA follows: TGCAGCGTGGCTACGGGACAACCAAAAGCTTTCTTT.

The chain carries TRBV12-5 and TRBJ1-2, with 7 bases lining up with TRBD1. The CDR3 runs to 13 residues. Germline-derived CDR1 and CDR2 are LGHNT and FRNRAP. Unmatched junction bases numbered 7, after V lost 5 bases and J lost 7 bases. DNA of the CDR3: TGTGCTAGTGGTATGACAGGGTCGGGTGGCTACACCTTC. Amino acid sequence: CASGMTGSGGYTF.

A few counts support this clone. The V gene is TRBV11-2, the J gene TRBJ2-1; no definite D call. Per the germline V gene, CDR1 is SGHAT and CDR2 is FQNNGV. The CDR3 is made up of 13 amino acids. The V end was cut by 1 base, the J end by 5 bases, with 6 bases between. CDR3 sequence: CASSLGLNNEQFF. The CDR3 bases are TGTGCCAGCAGCTTAGGCCTAAACAATGAGCAGTTCTTC. The full variable domain, completed using reference TRBV11-2 and TRBJ2-1, is EAGVAQSPRYKIIEKRQSVAFWCNPISGHATLYWYQQILGQGPKLLIQFQNNGVVDDSQLPKDRFSAERLKGVDSTLKIQPAKLEDSAVYLCASSLGLNNEQFFGPGTRLTVL.

The chain uses TRBV28 and TRBJ2-3; 8 bases align to TRBD2. The germline CDR1 and CDR2 sequences are MDHEN and SYDVKM. The CDR3 totals 15 residues. J gave up 5 bases and V 2 bases, and 6 bases lay outside the gene matches. CDR3 bases: TGTGCCAGCAGTTTACGGGGGGGCCGTATAGATACGCAGTATTTT. Translated, it gives CASSLRGGRIDTQYF.

V gene TRBV10-2 combines with J gene TRBJ2-1, with D unclear. Germline values: CDR1 WSHSY, CDR2 SAAADI. V gave up 5 bases and J gave up 6 bases, with 5 bases separating them. This CDR3 has 11 amino acids. This CDR3 is CASSPVNEQFF. The CDR3 DNA follows: TGCGCCAGCAGTCCCGTCAATGAGCAGTTCTTC.